This TCR beta chain was identified during a study of T cell responses to AZD1222 COVID-19 vaccine. Whole-study context: The study pooled second doses at about 4 or about 12 weeks.

The data were produced by immunoSEQ multiplex PCR, yet TCRdb's version contains in-frame clones alone and is incomplete. The sample carries about 120,000 clones, 85% to 95% recorded once. The CDR3 spans 13 residues. Germline V gives CDR1 SGHTA, CDR2 FQGTGA. V lost 4 bases to trimming and J lost 0 bases, with 6 bases between them. Sequenced material: peripheral blood, taken on day 0 of AZD1222 vaccination. V is TRBV7-3 and J is TRBJ1-1; unclear D gene. The TCR comes from an adult in good health. This CDR3 is CASSSHMNTEAFF. The CDR3 bases are TGTGCCAGCAGCTCCCACATGAACACTGAAGCTTTCTTT.